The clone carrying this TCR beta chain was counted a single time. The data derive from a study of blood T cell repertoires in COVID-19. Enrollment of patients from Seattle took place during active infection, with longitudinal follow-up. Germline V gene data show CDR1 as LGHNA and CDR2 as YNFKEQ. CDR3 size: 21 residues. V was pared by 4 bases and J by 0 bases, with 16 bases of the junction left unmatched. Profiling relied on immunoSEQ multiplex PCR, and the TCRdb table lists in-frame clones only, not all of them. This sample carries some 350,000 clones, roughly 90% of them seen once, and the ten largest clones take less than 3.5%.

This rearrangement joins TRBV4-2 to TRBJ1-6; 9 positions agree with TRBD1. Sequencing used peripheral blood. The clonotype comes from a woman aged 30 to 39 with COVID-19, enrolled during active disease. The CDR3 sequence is CASSPGQGRSYTRSYNSPLHF. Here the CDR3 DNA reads TGTGCCAGCAGCCCAGGACAGGGGCGCTCCTATACCCGCTCCTATAATTCACCCCTCCACTTT.